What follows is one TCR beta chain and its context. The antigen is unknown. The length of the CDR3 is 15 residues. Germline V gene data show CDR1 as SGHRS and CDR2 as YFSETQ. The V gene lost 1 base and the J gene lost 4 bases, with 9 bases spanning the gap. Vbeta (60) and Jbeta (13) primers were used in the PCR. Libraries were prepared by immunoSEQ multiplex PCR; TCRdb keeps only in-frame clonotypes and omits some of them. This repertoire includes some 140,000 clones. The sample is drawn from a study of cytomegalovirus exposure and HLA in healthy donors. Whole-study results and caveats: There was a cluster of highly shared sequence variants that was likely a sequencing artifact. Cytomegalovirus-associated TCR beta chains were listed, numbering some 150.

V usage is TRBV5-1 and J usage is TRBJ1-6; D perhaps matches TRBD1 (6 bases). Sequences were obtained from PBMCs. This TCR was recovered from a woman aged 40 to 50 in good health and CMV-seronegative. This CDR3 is CASSLNRAYNSPLHF. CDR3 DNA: TGCGCCAGCAGCTTGAACAGGGCTTATAATTCACCCCTCCACTTT.